The 10 T cell receptor beta chains presented below share a single source sample, sequenced in a study of siplizumab effects on memory and regulatory T cells. TCRdb keeps only in-frame clones here, not all; method: immunoSEQ multiplex PCR. This sample has 70,000 to 95,000 clones, with more than 80% found just once. The sequencing sample was made of CD4+ T cells sorted from blood. Every receptor here comes from a human donor in good health.

The chain is built from TRBV6-5 and TRBJ2-2; D gene uncertain. The CDR3 has 12 amino acids. The V end was cut by 2 bases, the J end by 7 bases, with 5 bases between. Germline lookup yields CDR1 MNHEY and CDR2 SVGAGI. Written as DNA, the CDR3 is TGTGCCAGCAGTTACCGTAACGGGGAGCTGTTTTTT. Translated: CASSYRNGELFF.

The chain is built from TRBV18 and TRBJ1-2; D unclear. Germline values: CDR1 KGHSH, CDR2 LQKENI. The CDR3 has 12 amino acids. The V end was cut by 1 base, the J end by 4 bases, with 4 bases between. The CDR3 nucleotides are TGTGCCAGCTCACCACAGGTCTATGGCTACACCTTC. Translating gives CASSPQVYGYTF.

CDR3 coding DNA: TGTGCCAGCAGCTCCGCAGGGGACCTCTCCTACAATGAGCAGTTCTTC. Protein: CASSSAGDLSYNEQFF. The gene calls are TRBV5-6 and TRBJ2-1, with D possibly being TRBD1 (6 bases). There are 16 residues in the CDR3. The germline CDR1 and CDR2 sequences are SGHDT and YYEEEE. V was clipped by 3 bases and J by 0 bases, with 13 bases between them.

A remark on this clone: At one boundary the junction diverges from the germline segment, which might be a read error. The V gene is TRBV7-6, the J gene TRBJ2-7; D not resolved. Germline CDR1 and CDR2: SGHVS and FNYEAQ. This CDR3 comprises 18 residues. This chain's CDR3 is CASSVAPSSPLSSYEQYF. Written as DNA, the CDR3 is TGTGCCAGCAGCGTAGCCCCGTCGAGCCCCTTGAGCTCCTACGAGCAGTACTTC.

The CDR3 coding sequence is TGTGCCAGCAGCCCCCGACTAGCGGGAGTCAATGAGCAGTTCTTC. It specifies CASSPRLAGVNEQFF. The chain links TRBV4-2 to TRBJ2-1; the match to TRBD2 covers 12 bases. The CDR3 totals 15 residues. Looked up from germline, CDR1 is LGHNA and CDR2 is YNFKEQ. V shed 4 bases, J shed 6 bases, and the junction held 4 bases outside the gene matches.

V usage is TRBV6-5 and J usage is TRBJ2-7; 7 bases are shared with TRBD2. The CDR3 is made up of 15 amino acids. With V trimmed by 0 bases and J by 7 bases, 9 bases remained unmatched. Germline CDR1 MNHEY, CDR2 SVGAGI. CDR3 sequence: CASSYSASGPREQYF. CDR3 DNA sequence: TGTGCCAGCAGTTACTCCGCTAGCGGCCCCCGGGAGCAGTACTTC.

The chain joins TRBV18 to TRBJ2-3, with 13 bases that match TRBD2. The length of the CDR3 is 17 residues. After removal of 2 bases from V and 0 bases from J, the junction contained 2 bases not matched to a gene. The germline V gene has CDR1 KGHSH and CDR2 LQKENI. CDR3 sequence reads: CASSPGTSGASTDTQYF. The CDR3 DNA follows: TGTGCCAGCTCACCAGGGACTAGCGGGGCTAGCACAGATACGCAGTATTTT.

The gene calls are TRBV5-6 and TRBJ2-5; either TRBD1 or TRBD2 may fit D (6 bases each). Germline V CDR1 and CDR2: SGHDT, YYEEEE. V gave up 4 bases and J gave up 0 bases, with 16 bases separating them. CDR3 size: 16 residues. CDR3 DNA sequence: TGTGCCAGCAGCCACAGTTTAGGGGGGTACCAAGAGACCCAGTACTTC. Its translation is CASSHSLGGYQETQYF.

This chain uses TRBV6-1 with TRBJ2-2; D is unresolved. This CDR3 is 14 amino acids long. Trimming removed 3 bases at V and 2 bases at J, with 7 bases between. The germline gives CDR1 MNHNS, CDR2 SASEGT. As DNA, the CDR3 is TGTGCCAGCAGTGATGTCTTAAACACCGGGGAGCTGTTTTTT. Protein: CASSDVLNTGELFF.

The chain links TRBV2 to TRBJ2-2; D gene uncertain. The CDR3 is 15 residues long. V was cut by 6 bases and J by 0 bases, with 11 bases left in between. The germline V gene has CDR1 SNHLY and CDR2 FYNNEI. The CDR3 coding sequence is TGTGCCAGCAGCTTACTAAGCGCGAACACCGGGGAGCTGTTTTTT. Translating it yields CASSLLSANTGELFF.